This entry describes one T cell receptor beta chain. Its matching antigen is unknown. This record comes from a study of identical twins. Study results and limitations: Partly confounded zero-insertion analyses could result from invariant MAIT and iNKT cells. Beta out-of-frame sequences showed weaker excess sharing between twins. Fewer insertions characterized abundant cord blood beta clonotypes, whereas memory repertoires showed none.

TCRdb re-analysed the 5' RACE reads in MiXCR, keeping a single row per CDR3 protein. The table has 1.5 million to 2 million distinct CDR3 sequences, 25% to 35% seen once. The germline V and J ends were trimmed by 3 bases and 8 bases, with 7 bases remaining between them. The CDR3 consists of 12 residues. The chain has TRBV12-3 or TRBV12-4 and TRBJ1-4; D is unresolved. This sequence was found in a newborn girl in good health. Sequencing was done on a sample of cord blood. For the CDR3, the DNA is TGTGCCAGCAGTTTTAGCAGGGAAAAACTGTTTTTT. This translates into CASSFSREKLFF.